Shown below are 13 T cell receptor beta chains from a single sample sequenced in a study of tumor and adjacent non-tumor tissue in lung cancer. This sample's RNA came from whole unsorted tissue. Three rounds of nested PCR, following a modified ARM-PCR protocol, produced the TCRbeta library. MiXCR, run by TCRdb on the multiplex PCR reads, gives a single entry per CDR3 protein. The table shows over 85,000 distinct CDR3 sequences, with about 87% occurring only once. The sequenced material came from lung tumor tissue. These receptors all come from a man aged 65-85 years with non-small cell lung cancer.

This clonotype has more than one count but fewer than ten. The junction and the germline gene differ at one end; a read error may be behind it. The chain is built from TRBV4-3 and TRBJ2-7, with a possible D match to TRBD1 (5 bases). The V gene's germline CDR1 is LGHNA and CDR2 YSLEER. This CDR3 has 15 amino acids. The CDR3 nucleotides are TGTGCCAGCAGCCACACCCCCAAGGGGTTCCACGAGCAGTACTTC. Translated: CASSHTPKGFHEQYF.

This clonotype showed up many times. The rearrangement joins TRBV4-2 to TRBJ2-7; 7 bases agree with TRBD1. Germline CDR1 and CDR2: LGHNA and YNFKEQ. The CDR3 loop spans 13 amino acids. V dropped 2 bases and J dropped 3; count of bases not matched to a gene: 1. The CDR3 loop reads CASSQRQGYEQYF. CDR3 bases: TGTGCCAGCAGCCAAAGACAGGGCTACGAGCAGTACTTC.

As regards this clonotype: This may stem from a read error, because a much larger clone lies one nucleotide away. The J gene is TRBJ2-4, the V gene TRBV18; D may be TRBD1 (6 bases). V shed 2 bases and J shed 1 base, with 15 bases lying between them. This CDR3 has 17 amino acids. CDR1 and CDR2 from the germline V gene are KGHSH and LQKENI. CDR3 in amino acids: CASSPSSGAEAKNIQYF. In nucleotides, the CDR3 is TGTGCCAGCTCACCATCTTCAGGGGCAGAGGCCAAAAACATTCAGTACTTC.

The chain carries TRBV5-5 and TRBJ2-7, with TRBD1 as a possible D gene (6 bases). Germline V gene lookup returns CDR1 SGHKS and CDR2 YYEKEE (reference sequence). Trimming pared 1 base from V and 4 bases from J, leaving 12 bases between. The CDR3 runs to 14 residues. The CDR3 nucleotides read TGTGCCAGCAGCTTGCAGGGGCCGACATACGAGCAGTACTTC. This translates into CASSLQGPTYEQYF.

Note on this clonotype: One junction end does not reproduce the germline sequence, and a read error may be involved. The chain has TRBV6-6 and TRBJ1-2; D call uncertain. Germline V gene data show CDR1 as MNHNY and CDR2 as SVGAGI (reference sequence). This CDR3 region has 14 residues. In DNA form, the CDR3 reads TGTGCGAGCACCACCCCAGGCGCCTCCTATGGCTACACCTTC. Residues: CASTTPGASYGYTF.

Regarding this clonotype: Likely a read error: the CDR3 ends without its conserved phenylalanine or tryptophan. V usage is TRBV5-4 and J usage is TRBJ2-3; 9 bases agree with TRBD2. The CDR3 totals 15 residues. Per the germline V gene, CDR1 is SGHNT and CDR2 is YYREEE (reference sequence). In DNA form, the CDR3 reads TGTGCCAGTAGCTCGCGGGGGGGCCGGGCAGATACGCAGTATTCT. Protein: CASSSRGGRADTQYS.

With respect to this clonotype: One end of the junction is discordant with germline, which a read error may explain. For the CDR3, the DNA is TGTGCCAGCAACCAAGGTCCTACGGGTGAAGCTTTCTTT. Protein: CASNQGPTGEAFF. The V call is TRBV14, the J call TRBJ1-1; the D is unclear. Germline CDR1 reads SGHDN; CDR2 reads FVKESK. The CDR3 is made up of 13 amino acids.

This clonotype has just one count. The CDR3 carries no conserved terminal phenylalanine or tryptophan, so it likely arises from a read error. V and J are TRBV29-1 and TRBJ1-1; D is unresolved. CDR1 and CDR2 (germline): SQVTM, ANQGSEA. Trimming cost V 4 bases and J 1 base, with 10 bases left between them. The CDR3 has 13 residues. CDR3 DNA: TGCAGCGTTGGTAACGACCGGAACACTGAAGCTTTCTAT. Its translation is CSVGNDRNTEAFY.

A remark on this clonotype: The CDR3 end shows no conserved phenylalanine or tryptophan, and so a read error is likely. This rearrangement joins TRBV4-2 to TRBJ2-1; D remains unclear. Germline CDR1 reads LGHNA; CDR2 reads YNFKEQ. This CDR3 is 15 amino acids long. CDR3 nucleotides: TGTGTCACCAGCCAAGGATCCCCTCAATACAATGAGCAGTTCTCC. It codes for CVTSQGSPQYNEQFS.

With regard to this clonotype: An end of the junction does not agree with germline; a read error may underlie this. The chain combines TRBV28 with TRBJ1-2; a possible D gene is TRBD1 (5 bases). The CDR3 is 14 residues long. Germline lookup yields CDR1 MDHEN and CDR2 SYDVKM. CDR3 sequence (DNA): TGTGCCAGCAGGCGCGGGACTGCTATCTATGACTACACCTTC. Its translation: CASRRGTAIYDYTF.

On this clonotype: At one of its ends the junction is not consistent with the germline gene, which may arise from a read error. This sequence joins TRBV6-1 and TRBJ2-7; D tentatively fits TRBD1 or TRBD2 (5 bases each). CDR1 and CDR2 from the germline V gene are MNHNS and SASEGT. The CDR3 is made up of 14 amino acids. The CDR3 loop reads CASSGRDHSHEQYF. In nucleotides, the CDR3 is TGTGCCAGCAGTGGCCGGGACCACTCCCACGAGCAGTACTTC.

Details on this clonotype: A much larger clonotype is one base distant, so this may be a read error. This chain joins TRBV20-1 and TRBJ2-3; D could derive from TRBD1 or TRBD2 (5 bases each). The CDR3 spans 13 residues. Germline V CDR1 and CDR2: DFQATT, SNEGSKA (reference sequence). In DNA, the CDR3 is TGCAGTGCCCCCGGGGCGGGTACAGATACGCGGTATTTT. Amino acids: CSAPGAGTDTRYF.

About this clonotype: The CDR3 ends on some other residue instead of the conserved phenylalanine or tryptophan, so this is likely a read error. The J gene is TRBJ1-1, the V gene TRBV6-2 or TRBV6-3, with TRBD1 as a possible D gene (6 bases). CDR1 is MNHEY, CDR2 SVGEGT, per germline. The V and J ends lost 8 bases and 8 bases respectively, with 24 bases between them. The CDR3 runs 15 residues. In nucleotides, the CDR3 is TGTGCCAGCCGACCTTTTATGGGACATAGAAGAGAAGCTTTCTAT. This codes for CASRPFMGHRREAFY.